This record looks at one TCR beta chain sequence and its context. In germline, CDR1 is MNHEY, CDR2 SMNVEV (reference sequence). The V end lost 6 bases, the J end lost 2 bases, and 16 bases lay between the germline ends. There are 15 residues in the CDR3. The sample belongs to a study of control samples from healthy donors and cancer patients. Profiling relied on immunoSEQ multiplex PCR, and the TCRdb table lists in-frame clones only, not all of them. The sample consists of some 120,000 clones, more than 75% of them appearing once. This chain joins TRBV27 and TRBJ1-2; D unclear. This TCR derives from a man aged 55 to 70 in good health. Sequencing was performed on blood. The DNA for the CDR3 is TGTGCCAGCAGCCATCAGTCGGGGAGGAACTATGGCTACACCTTC. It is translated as CASSHQSGRNYGYTF.